Listed below are T cell receptor beta chains from one sample, sequenced in a study of identical twins. A single record per CDR3 protein comes from TCRdb applying MiXCR to the 5' RACE reads. In the table there are under 1 million distinct CDR3 sequences, over 9% of which are singletons. This sample also belongs to another study, concerning yellow fever vaccine responses in identical twins.

The sample consisted of PBMCs. The receptors here all came from a woman aged 18-29 years in good health. Each CDR3 is given with its conserved first and last residue. A D gene is named only where the DNA matches it firmly. A row's size may be missing; if present it is once, few, many or a size class.

clone_size | d_call | j_call | v_call | cdr3_nt | cdr3_aa
. | . | TRBJ1-2 | TRBV20-1 | TGCAGTGTCGCACCAGCCAGTGGGATAGACTATGGCTACACCTTC | CSVAPASGIDYGYTF
. | . | TRBJ2-7 | TRBV2 | TGTGCCAGCAGTGTGGGCGGGCTTCCCTACGAGCAGTACTTC | CASSVGGLPYEQYF
. | . | TRBJ2-7 | TRBV12-3/TRBV12-4 | TGTGCCAGCAGTCCGGCGCCCCACTACGAGCAGTACTTC | CASSPAPHYEQYF
. | TRBD1 | TRBJ2-5 | TRBV10-3 | TGTGCCATCAGTCGGGACAGGGGCCAAGAGACCCAGTACTTC | CAISRDRGQETQYF
. | TRBD2 | TRBJ2-1 | TRBV20-1 | TGCAGTGCTAACCTAGCGGGAGGATTATTTAGCTCCTACAATGAGCAGTTCTTC | CSANLAGGLFSSYNEQFF
many | . | TRBJ1-1 | TRBV12-3/TRBV12-4 | TGTGCCAGCAGCCTGCAGGTCGGGAACACTGAAGCTTTCTTT | CASSLQVGNTEAFF
few | . | TRBJ1-6 | TRBV7-2 | TGTGCCAGCAGCTCGGACACGAAGACTTCACCCCTCCACTTT | CASSSDTKTSPLHF
many | TRBD2 | TRBJ2-3 | TRBV15 | TGTGCCACCAGCAGAGAGCCGGGACTAGCGTCAGATACGCAGTATTTT | CATSREPGLASDTQYF
many | TRBD2 | TRBJ2-3 | TRBV2 | TGTGCCAGCTGCCCGGGAGGGACCACAGATACGCAGTATTTT | CASCPGGTTDTQYF
. | . | TRBJ1-1 | TRBV5-1 | TGCGCCAGCAGCGGCGGGACTCCTACTGGAGGACCTTTCTTT | CASSGGTPTGGPFF
few | TRBD1 | TRBJ1-1 | TRBV3-1 | TGTGCCAGCAGCCGAGCCCAGGGGGCACGAACTGAAGCTTTCTTT | CASSRAQGARTEAFF
. | . | TRBJ2-1 | TRBV3-1 | TGTGCCAGCAGCGCCTCGCGGGGAAACTACAATGAGCAGTTCTTC | CASSASRGNYNEQFF
. | . | TRBJ2-5 | TRBV12-3/TRBV12-4 | TGTGCCAGCAGCCCCCTAAGGGAGACCCAGTACTTC | CASSPLRETQYF